The 17 T cell receptor beta chains in this list originate from one sample, sequenced in a study of monozygotic twins with inflammatory bowel disease. Each CDR3 protein gets one entry in TCRdb, which reprocessed the 5' RACE reads and gives no DNA. The table lists 400,000 to 500,000 distinct CDR3 sequences. The sequencing sample was made of blood. The receptors originated from a human donor with ulcerative colitis or Crohn's disease, or a healthy co-twin of an affected twin (not recorded which).

The gene calls are TRBV7-9 and TRBJ2-7; TCRdb names TRBD2, which stays unverified in the absence of DNA. Germline V lookup: CDR1 SEHNR, CDR2 FQNEAQ (reference sequence). The CDR3 spans 14 residues. This CDR3 is CASSLGTSNYEQYF.

This chain's CDR3 is CASSNRDPSLNTIYF. The V gene is TRBV7-6, the J gene TRBJ1-3. The CDR3 consists of 15 residues. Germline V CDR1 and CDR2: SGHVS, FNYEAQ.

The chain employs TRBV5-7 and TRBJ2-1; TCRdb selects TRBD1, and the lack of DNA leaves this call unchecked. TRBV5-7 is classed as an ORF, of uncertain function. The CDR3 length is 14 residues. The CDR3 loop is CASPLRDRGNEQFF.

The V gene is TRBV7-2, the J gene TRBJ2-1; TCRdb proposes TRBD2, but this gene call is untestable without DNA. CDR3 length: 16 amino acids. Germline values: CDR1 SGHTA, CDR2 FQGNSA. The chain's CDR3 is CASSGLLAGGPHEQFF.

The chain has TRBV20-1 and TRBJ1-5; TCRdb gives TRBD1 as the D gene, but with no DNA this cannot be confirmed. Germline V gene sequence: CDR1 DFQATT, CDR2 SNEGSKA (reference sequence). The CDR3 is 13 residues long. CDR3 amino acids: CSTRRGAGQPQHF.

The genes are TRBV18 and TRBJ2-1; there is no DNA to check the TCRdb D call of TRBD2. This CDR3 is built from 18 residues. CDR1 and CDR2 (germline): KGHSH, LQKENI. CDR3 protein: CASSPLLAGVGSYNEQFF.

V is TRBV27 and J is TRBJ1-2. This CDR3 has 12 residues. Germline V gene sequence: CDR1 MNHEY, CDR2 SMNVEV (reference sequence). The chain's CDR3 is CASGGVNYGYTF.

V and J are TRBV6-2 or TRBV6-3 and TRBJ1-5. From germline, CDR1 is MNHEY and CDR2 SVGEGT. The CDR3 contains 13 residues. The CDR3 sequence is CASSYRESQPQHF.

The chain couples TRBV24-1 to TRBJ2-1. The CDR3 spans 16 residues. Germline lookup yields CDR1 KGHDR and CDR2 SFDVKD. Here the CDR3 reads CATSDRTGAFYNEQFF.

CDR3 protein: CSARTPQETQYF. The V gene is TRBV20-1, the J gene TRBJ2-5. Germline V lookup: CDR1 DFQATT, CDR2 SNEGSKA (reference sequence). CDR3 length: 12 amino acids.

This sequence joins TRBV7-2 and TRBJ2-1; TCRdb selects TRBD2, and the lack of DNA leaves this call unchecked. Germline V lookup: CDR1 SGHTA, CDR2 FQGNSA. CDR3 length: 11 residues. The CDR3 sequence: CAAGSYNEQFF. The variable domain in full, with the rest retrieved from reference TRBV7-2 and TRBJ2-1, is GAGVSQSPSNKVTEKGKDVELRCDPISGHTALYWYRQSLGQGLEFLIYFQGNSAPDKSGLPSDRFSAERTGGSVSTLTIQRTQQEDSAVYLCAAGSYNEQFFGPGTRLTVL.

The chain recombines TRBV12-3 or TRBV12-4 with TRBJ1-2; TCRdb gives TRBD1 as the D gene, but with no DNA this cannot be confirmed. The CDR3 spans 13 residues. The CDR3 loop reads CASSLQGLDGYTF.

The chain employs TRBV5-5 and TRBJ2-7; absent DNA, TCRdb's TRBD1 call cannot be checked. Germline lookup yields CDR1 SGHKS and CDR2 YYEKEE (reference sequence). This CDR3 is built from 16 residues. The CDR3 here is CASSSPVGPSQYEQYF.

This chain connects TRBV20-1 to TRBJ1-4. Per the germline V gene, CDR1 is DFQATT and CDR2 is SNEGSKA (reference sequence). The CDR3 totals 15 residues. This CDR3 reads CSAREIHETNEKLFF.

The chain couples TRBV12-3 or TRBV12-4 to TRBJ2-3; TCRdb's D call, TRBD1, is unchecked because there is no DNA. The CDR3 totals 13 residues. The CDR3 reads CASNWGSTDTQYF.

The V gene is TRBV27, the J gene TRBJ2-1; without DNA, the TCRdb call of TRBD1 cannot be checked. The CDR3 has 15 amino acids. CDR1 is MNHEY, CDR2 SMNVEV, per germline (reference sequence). The CDR3 loop reads CASRGLGERYNEQFF.

V usage is TRBV18 and J usage is TRBJ1-2; the D gene TCRdb calls, TRBD1, cannot be checked with no DNA. The CDR3 has 15 residues. The germline V gene encodes CDR1 KGHSH and CDR2 LQKENI. This chain's CDR3 is CASSARDREDYGYTF.